The rows below give T cell receptor beta chains drawn from one sample of a study of blood T cell repertoires in COVID-19. Here immunoSEQ multiplex PCR was the method, and the copy in TCRdb shows in-frame clones only, minus some. The sample carries about 220,000 clones, 65% to 90% recorded once. The specimen was peripheral blood. Receptors were obtained from a man in his fifties with active or convalescent COVID-19. Each CDR3 is given with its conserved first and last residue. D genes are given only for firm matches. Clone sizes are given selectively: once, few, many, or a class where the clone is expanded.

V gene: TRBV5-4; J gene: TRBJ2-5; D gene: TRBD2; clone size: -; CDR3 protein: CASSLKTSDQETQYF; CDR3 DNA: TGTGCCAGCAGTCTTAAGACTAGCGATCAAGAGACCCAGTACTTC
V gene: TRBV4-1; J gene: TRBJ1-5; D gene: -; clone size: -; CDR3 protein: CASSQDMSARGKQPQHF; CDR3 DNA: TGCGCCAGCAGCCAAGATATGTCGGCCAGAGGGAAGCAGCCCCAGCATTTT
V gene: TRBV5-5; J gene: TRBJ2-1; D gene: TRBD2; clone size: -; CDR3 protein: CASRAGLAGSYNEQFF; CDR3 DNA: TGTGCCAGCAGGGCGGGACTAGCAGGCTCCTACAATGAGCAGTTCTTC
V gene: TRBV4-3; J gene: TRBJ2-7; D gene: -; clone size: -; CDR3 protein: CASSQGLGGGSYEQYF; CDR3 DNA: TGCGCCAGCAGCCAAGGATTGGGAGGGGGTTCCTACGAGCAGTACTTC
V gene: TRBV28; J gene: TRBJ2-5; D gene: TRBD2; clone size: -; CDR3 protein: CASSLVAGGSETQYF; CDR3 DNA: TGTGCCAGCAGTTTAGTGGCGGGAGGGTCGGAGACCCAGTACTTC
V gene: TRBV5-4; J gene: TRBJ1-3; D gene: -; clone size: -; CDR3 protein: CATRNRASGNTIYF; CDR3 DNA: TGTGCCACCCGAAACAGGGCCTCTGGAAACACCATATATTTT
V gene: TRBV3-1/TRBV3-2; J gene: TRBJ1-6; D gene: -; clone size: -; CDR3 protein: CASGKETSPLHF; CDR3 DNA: TGTGCCAGCGGCAAGGAGACTTCACCCCTCCACTTT
V gene: TRBV28; J gene: TRBJ1-4; D gene: -; clone size: -; CDR3 protein: CASSLGQGEATNEKLFF; CDR3 DNA: TGTGCCAGCAGTTTGGGGCAGGGTGAAGCAACTAATGAAAAACTGTTTTTT
V gene: TRBV28; J gene: TRBJ1-5; D gene: -; clone size: -; CDR3 protein: CASSLGGQPQHF; CDR3 DNA: TGTGCCAGCAGTTTGGGAGGACAGCCCCAGCATTTT
V gene: TRBV7-2; J gene: TRBJ2-7; D gene: -; clone size: -; CDR3 protein: CASSPQTASYEQYF; CDR3 DNA: TGTGCCAGCAGCCCGCAGACAGCCTCCTACGAGCAGTACTTC
V gene: TRBV28; J gene: TRBJ2-1; D gene: TRBD1; clone size: once; CDR3 protein: CASKLGQGYEQFF; CDR3 DNA: TGTGCCAGCAAATTGGGACAGGGCTATGAGCAGTTCTTC
V gene: TRBV7-2; J gene: TRBJ2-5; D gene: TRBD1; clone size: -; CDR3 protein: CASSSGQGETQYF; CDR3 DNA: TGTGCCAGCAGCTCCGGACAGGGCGAGACCCAGTACTTC
V gene: TRBV3-1/TRBV3-2; J gene: TRBJ2-7; D gene: TRBD1; clone size: -; CDR3 protein: CASSQAGQIYEQYF; CDR3 DNA: TGTGCCAGCAGCCAAGCGGGACAGATATACGAGCAGTACTTC
V gene: TRBV3-1/TRBV3-2; J gene: TRBJ1-2; D gene: TRBD1; clone size: -; CDR3 protein: CASSQAGGVYYGYTF; CDR3 DNA: TGTGCCAGCAGCCAAGCAGGGGGCGTTTACTATGGCTACACCTTC
V gene: TRBV9; J gene: TRBJ1-4; D gene: -; clone size: once; CDR3 protein: CASSVLGASEKLFF; CDR3 DNA: TGTGCCAGCAGCGTCTTAGGGGCCAGTGAAAAACTGTTTTTT
V gene: TRBV3-1/TRBV3-2; J gene: TRBJ2-5; D gene: TRBD2; clone size: -; CDR3 protein: CASSHLGSSGGVETQYF; CDR3 DNA: TGTGCCAGCAGCCACCTAGGTTCCAGCGGGGGAGTAGAGACCCAGTACTTC
V gene: TRBV7-3; J gene: TRBJ1-1; D gene: -; clone size: -; CDR3 protein: CASSLTGPYDKAFF; CDR3 DNA: TGTGCCAGCAGCTTAACGGGCCCCTACGACAAAGCTTTCTTT
V gene: TRBV7-2; J gene: TRBJ2-1; D gene: TRBD2; clone size: -; CDR3 protein: CASSYLAGAGYNEQFF; CDR3 DNA: TGTGCCAGCAGTTACTTGGCGGGAGCGGGCTACAATGAGCAGTTCTTC
V gene: TRBV7-9; J gene: TRBJ2-5; D gene: TRBD1; clone size: -; CDR3 protein: CASSPPDRGQETQYF; CDR3 DNA: TGTGCCAGCAGCCCCCCCGACAGGGGCCAAGAGACCCAGTACTTC
V gene: TRBV5-1; J gene: TRBJ2-3; D gene: -; clone size: -; CDR3 protein: CASSFRARAEDTQYF; CDR3 DNA: TGCGCCAGCAGCTTCCGGGCGAGGGCCGAGGATACGCAGTATTTT
V gene: TRBV21-1; J gene: TRBJ1-5; D gene: -; clone size: few; CDR3 protein: CASTPGLRGDSNQPQHF; CDR3 DNA: TGTGCCAGCACCCCTGGGTTGCGGGGGGACAGCAATCAGCCCCAGCATTTT
V gene: TRBV28; J gene: TRBJ1-2; D gene: TRBD1; clone size: -; CDR3 protein: CASSGQGHGYTF; CDR3 DNA: TGTGCCAGCAGTGGACAGGGGCACGGCTACACCTTC
V gene: TRBV19; J gene: TRBJ2-4; D gene: TRBD1; clone size: -; CDR3 protein: CASSTPTHRGNIQYF; CDR3 DNA: TGTGCCAGTAGTACCCCGACCCACAGGGGAAACATTCAGTACTTC
V gene: TRBV7-2; J gene: TRBJ1-4; D gene: -; clone size: -; CDR3 protein: CASSLGLGSGGLFF; CDR3 DNA: TGTGCCAGCAGCTTAGGACTGGGATCGGGGGGACTGTTTTTT
V gene: TRBV9; J gene: TRBJ2-1; D gene: TRBD2; clone size: -; CDR3 protein: CASSVGGLADEQFF; CDR3 DNA: TGTGCCAGCAGCGTAGGGGGACTAGCCGATGAGCAGTTCTTC
V gene: TRBV19; J gene: TRBJ2-5; D gene: TRBD2; clone size: -; CDR3 protein: CASSKARLASETQYF; CDR3 DNA: TGTGCCAGTAGTAAAGCAAGACTAGCTTCAGAGACCCAGTACTTC
V gene: TRBV2; J gene: TRBJ1-2; D gene: TRBD1; clone size: few; CDR3 protein: CASSQDRVYGYTF; CDR3 DNA: TGTGCCAGCAGCCAAGACAGGGTCTATGGCTACACCTTC
V gene: TRBV11-2; J gene: TRBJ1-1; D gene: -; clone size: -; CDR3 protein: CASSLDPGHTEAFF; CDR3 DNA: TGTGCCAGCAGCTTAGATCCAGGTCATACTGAAGCTTTCTTT
V gene: TRBV2; J gene: TRBJ2-2; D gene: -; clone size: -; CDR3 protein: CASSEGPLEAGELFF; CDR3 DNA: TGTGCCAGCAGTGAAGGACCCCTAGAAGCCGGGGAGCTGTTTTTT
V gene: TRBV14; J gene: TRBJ2-3; D gene: TRBD2; clone size: -; CDR3 protein: CASSQDPGGPTDTQYF; CDR3 DNA: TGTGCCAGCAGCCAAGATCCGGGAGGGCCCACAGATACGCAGTATTTT
V gene: TRBV3-1/TRBV3-2; J gene: TRBJ2-2; D gene: TRBD2; clone size: -; CDR3 protein: CASSLTTSGSLGTGELFF; CDR3 DNA: TGTGCCAGCAGCCTGACGACTAGCGGTTCTTTGGGCACCGGGGAGCTGTTTTTT
V gene: TRBV10-3; J gene: TRBJ2-7; D gene: TRBD2; clone size: -; CDR3 protein: CAIRTSGRPGEQYF; CDR3 DNA: TGTGCCATCAGAACTAGCGGGCGCCCGGGGGAGCAGTACTTC
V gene: TRBV18; J gene: TRBJ1-1; D gene: TRBD1; clone size: -; CDR3 protein: CASSQTGGMEAFF; CDR3 DNA: TGTGCCAGCTCGCAGACAGGGGGAATGGAAGCTTTCTTT
V gene: TRBV4-3; J gene: TRBJ2-1; D gene: TRBD2; clone size: -; CDR3 protein: CASSQEIAGWGEQFF; CDR3 DNA: TGCGCCAGCAGCCAAGAGATAGCGGGCTGGGGGGAGCAGTTCTTC
V gene: TRBV3-1/TRBV3-2; J gene: TRBJ1-6; D gene: TRBD1; clone size: -; CDR3 protein: CASSQARTGVNSPLHF; CDR3 DNA: TGTGCCAGCAGCCAAGCTAGGACAGGGGTTAATTCACCCCTCCACTTT
V gene: TRBV2; J gene: TRBJ2-1; D gene: -; clone size: -; CDR3 protein: CASKLGGGDYNEQFF; CDR3 DNA: TGTGCCAGCAAGCTAGGCGGCGGAGACTACAATGAGCAGTTCTTC
V gene: TRBV7-8; J gene: TRBJ1-1; D gene: -; clone size: -; CDR3 protein: CASSSDSNLEAFF; CDR3 DNA: TGTGCCAGCAGCTCCGACAGTAACCTTGAAGCTTTCTTT
V gene: TRBV11-2; J gene: TRBJ1-2; D gene: TRBD1; clone size: -; CDR3 protein: CASSSHTGTGTVGYGYTF; CDR3 DNA: TGTGCCAGCAGCTCACACACCGGGACAGGGACAGTTGGCTATGGCTACACCTTC
V gene: TRBV5-1; J gene: TRBJ2-5; D gene: TRBD1; clone size: -; CDR3 protein: CASSTGQAQKETQYF; CDR3 DNA: TGCGCCAGCAGCACCGGACAGGCGCAAAAAGAGACCCAGTACTTC
V gene: TRBV20-1; J gene: TRBJ1-6; D gene: -; clone size: -; CDR3 protein: CSASTDRSSYNSPLHF; CDR3 DNA: TGCAGTGCTAGTACAGACAGGAGCTCCTATAATTCACCCCTCCACTTT
V gene: TRBV5-5; J gene: TRBJ2-5; D gene: -; clone size: -; CDR3 protein: CASSSEWETQYF; CDR3 DNA: TGTGCCAGCAGCTCGGAGTGGGAGACCCAGTACTTC
V gene: TRBV11-1; J gene: TRBJ2-4; D gene: TRBD1; clone size: -; CDR3 protein: CASSLSPTGDDIQYF; CDR3 DNA: TGTGCCAGCAGCTTAAGCCCGACAGGGGATGACATTCAGTACTTC
V gene: TRBV19; J gene: TRBJ1-2; D gene: -; clone size: -; CDR3 protein: CASSMGGNYGYTF; CDR3 DNA: TGTGCCAGTAGTATGGGGGGAAACTATGGCTACACCTTC
V gene: TRBV29-1; J gene: TRBJ1-1; D gene: TRBD1; clone size: -; CDR3 protein: CSVAGQGPPEAFF; CDR3 DNA: TGCAGCGTCGCAGGACAGGGCCCCCCTGAAGCTTTCTTT
V gene: TRBV6-1; J gene: TRBJ2-1; D gene: TRBD1; clone size: -; CDR3 protein: CASSAQGAGYVTEQFF; CDR3 DNA: TGTGCCAGCAGTGCCCAGGGGGCGGGATACGTCACTGAGCAGTTCTTC
V gene: TRBV28; J gene: TRBJ1-6; D gene: -; clone size: -; CDR3 protein: CASSLGYRVVSPLHF; CDR3 DNA: TGTGCCAGCAGTTTAGGCTACAGAGTAGTCTCACCCCTCCACTTT
V gene: TRBV6-1; J gene: TRBJ2-3; D gene: TRBD2; clone size: -; CDR3 protein: CASSALLTSGGRTDTQYF; CDR3 DNA: TGTGCCAGCAGTGCCCTCTTGACTAGCGGGGGACGCACAGATACGCAGTATTTT
V gene: TRBV28; J gene: TRBJ2-7; D gene: TRBD2; clone size: -; CDR3 protein: CASSLTSGRAYEQYF; CDR3 DNA: TGTGCCAGCAGCCTCACTAGCGGGAGGGCGTACGAGCAGTACTTC
V gene: TRBV2; J gene: TRBJ2-3; D gene: TRBD2; clone size: -; CDR3 protein: CASTWTSGGPSTDTQYF; CDR3 DNA: TGTGCCAGCACCTGGACTAGCGGGGGGCCGAGCACAGATACGCAGTATTTT
V gene: TRBV21-1; J gene: TRBJ1-1; D gene: -; clone size: once; CDR3 protein: CASSLRRQGAAEAFF; CDR3 DNA: TGTGCCAGCAGCCTAAGACGACAGGGGGCGGCTGAAGCTTTCTTT
V gene: TRBV28; J gene: TRBJ2-1; D gene: -; clone size: -; CDR3 protein: CATNSVGAYNEQFF; CDR3 DNA: TGTGCAACCAATAGCGTAGGCGCCTACAATGAGCAGTTCTTC
V gene: TRBV7-9; J gene: TRBJ2-1; D gene: -; clone size: -; CDR3 protein: CASSLVLGVEDEQFF; CDR3 DNA: TGTGCCAGCAGCTTAGTCCTAGGGGTTGAGGATGAGCAGTTCTTC
V gene: TRBV19; J gene: TRBJ2-3; D gene: TRBD2; clone size: -; CDR3 protein: CASSTSVLAGAYTDTQYF; CDR3 DNA: TGTGCCAGTAGTACCTCCGTTTTAGCGGGGGCCTACACAGATACGCAGTATTTT
V gene: TRBV10-3; J gene: TRBJ2-4; D gene: TRBD1; clone size: -; CDR3 protein: CAISRGTGGKSGIQYF; CDR3 DNA: TGTGCCATCAGTAGAGGGACAGGGGGTAAATCAGGCATTCAGTACTTC